These 21 T cell receptor beta chains were all obtained from the same sample, sequenced in a study of response to subunit inactivated influenza vaccine. TCRdb recomputed calls from the RT-PCR reads with MiXCR, one row per CDR3 protein. The table includes about 480,000 distinct CDR3 sequences, around 25% detected once. Sequences were derived from CD4+ T cells sorted from PBMCs, sampled 5 to 6 days after vaccination. The source of these receptors is a man in his fifties who received an inactivated influenza vaccine.

This clonotype was counted only a few times. The chain recombines TRBV25-1 with TRBJ2-7, with 8 bases that match TRBD1. The CDR3 length is 15 residues. The germline CDR1 and CDR2 sequences are MGHDK and SYGVNS. J lost 6 bases, V lost 1 base, and 8 bases had no gene match. Here the CDR3 reads CASSELTGDSREQYF. In DNA, the CDR3 is TGTGCCAGCAGTGAATTGACAGGGGATTCTCGCGAGCAGTACTTC.

Of note for this clonotype: The DNA is left out, because the CDR3 cannot be placed on it with certainty; the CDR3 is given as TCRdb lists it. V usage is TRBV6-2 or TRBV6-3 and J usage is TRBJ2-5; the table's D call, TRBD2, was not checked against the DNA. The CDR3 region is 18 residues in length, termini included. Germline V gene lookup returns CDR1 MNHEY and CDR2 SVGEGT. Here the CDR3 reads CASSTRLAGGSFLETQYF.

The chain joins TRBV20-1 to TRBJ2-1, with 7 bases that match TRBD1. The V gene's germline CDR1 is DFQATT and CDR2 SNEGSKA (reference sequence). This CDR3 has 13 residues. Trimming cost V 5 bases and J 6 bases; bases outside gene matches: 7. The CDR3 nucleotides read TGCAGTGCTCCTCTTTGGGACAGCAATGAGCAGTTCTTC. Amino acids: CSAPLWDSNEQFF.

This clonotype was picked up a small number of times. V and J are TRBV28 and TRBJ1-1; D is ambiguous. V was pared by 5 bases and J by 0 bases, with 16 bases between. Germline values: CDR1 MDHEN, CDR2 SYDVKM. The CDR3 length is 16 residues. The CDR3 nucleotides read TGTGCCAGCAGTCCGATCGGCAGTTTCATGAACACTGAAGCTTTCTTT. Protein sequence: CASSPIGSFMNTEAFF.

This clonotype was picked up many times. The chain has TRBV20-1 and TRBJ2-7; 8 bases agree with TRBD1. Germline CDR1 DFQATT, CDR2 SNEGSKA (reference sequence). CDR3 length: 13 amino acids. Germline trimming cut 5 bases from V and 4 bases from J; bases unmatched to any gene: 7. The CDR3, as DNA: TGCAGTGCTGGACAGGGACCGGGGTACGAGCAGTACTTC. This translates into CSAGQGPGYEQYF.

This chain joins TRBV7-2 and TRBJ2-5; TRBD2 agrees at 13 bases. The CDR3 consists of 15 residues. V was pared by 4 bases and J by 6 bases, with 5 bases of the junction left unmatched. The germline CDR1 and CDR2 sequences are SGHTA and FQGNSA. DNA of the CDR3: TGTGCCAGCAGCTCACTAGCGGGGGGGCCAAAGACCCAGTACTTC. Amino acid sequence: CASSSLAGGPKTQYF.

The table lists this clonotype with a few counts. DNA for the CDR3: TGCAGTGCTAGAGACCCGATTCCCCCGAACACCGGGGAGCTGTTTTTT. It is translated as CSARDPIPPNTGELFF. The genes are TRBV20-1 and TRBJ2-2; no clear D gene. Germline lookup yields CDR1 DFQATT and CDR2 SNEGSKA (reference sequence). Trimming took off 0 bases at V and 0 bases at J, with 11 bases between the two ends. The length of the CDR3 is 16 residues.

The chain joins TRBV21-1 to TRBJ2-3; TRBD1, the table's D call, was not compared with the DNA. TRBV21-1 is flagged as a pseudogene. The CDR3 runs to 17 residues. CDR3 sequence (DNA): TGTGCCAGCAGCCTAAATTTGGGACAGGGGAGAACAGATACGCAGTATTTT. Translated, it gives CASSLNLGQGRTDTQYF.

CDR3 loop: CSVFRGRRVVTDTQYF. The CDR3 coding sequence is TGCAGCGTTTTTAGAGGTCGCAGGGTGGTCACAGATACGCAGTATTTT. The chain couples TRBV29-1 to TRBJ2-3, with D perhaps TRBD1 (5 bases). The germline V gene encodes CDR1 SQVTM and CDR2 ANQGSEA. This CDR3 has 16 amino acids. V was trimmed by 5 bases and J by 2 bases, leaving 20 bases between them.

The V and J genes are TRBV19 and TRBJ1-2; unclear D gene. CDR3 length: 12 amino acids. Germline CDR1 and CDR2: LNHDA and SQIVND (reference sequence). V lost 4 bases and J 4 bases, leaving 7 bases between the germline ends. The CDR3 DNA reads TGTGCCAGTAGTACATCTGGCTATGGCTACACCTTC. It specifies CASSTSGYGYTF.

The V call is TRBV6-1, the J call TRBJ1-4, with D possibly TRBD1 on 6 matching bases. The CDR3 has 15 amino acids. Germline V gives CDR1 MNHNS, CDR2 SASEGT. Between the trimmed V and J ends, which lost 2 bases and 4 bases, there was a span of 11 bases. The CDR3 region is CASSELKGGNEKLFF. For the CDR3, the DNA is TGTGCCAGCAGTGAACTCAAAGGGGGTAATGAAAAACTGTTTTTT.

This clonotype was detected a few times. This chain links TRBV9 with TRBJ2-5; the D is unclear. The V end was cut by 1 base, the J end by 2 bases, with 6 bases between. This CDR3 is built from 13 residues. Germline lookup yields CDR1 SGDLS and CDR2 YYNGEE. Here the CDR3 reads CASSVSSQETQYF. The CDR3 bases are TGTGCCAGCAGCGTATCCAGTCAAGAGACCCAGTACTTC.

The J gene is TRBJ2-3, the V gene TRBV2; 7 bases match TRBD2. CDR3 size: 13 residues. Germline V gene lookup returns CDR1 SNHLY and CDR2 FYNNEI. V shed 6 bases and J 5 bases; nucleotides not matched to a gene: 5. DNA for the CDR3: TGTGCCAGCAGGTGGGAGGGCATAGATACGCAGTATTTT. This translates into CASRWEGIDTQYF.

This chain connects TRBV7-9 to TRBJ1-2; D possibly corresponds to TRBD1 (6 bases). V lost 6 bases and J 4 bases, leaving 15 bases between the germline ends. The CDR3 extends over 14 amino acids. CDR1 is SEHNR and CDR2 is FQNEAQ in the germline V gene (reference sequence). DNA of the CDR3: TGTGCCAGCAGGGACTACAGGGCCATCTATGGCTACACCTTC. Its protein product is CASRDYRAIYGYTF.

This chain connects TRBV5-1 to TRBJ2-1; 8 positions agree with TRBD2. The germline gives CDR1 SGHRS, CDR2 YFSETQ. J was trimmed by 3 bases and V by 3 bases; bases with no gene match: 5. This CDR3 is 15 amino acids long. CDR3: CASSSGTSFYNEQFF. The CDR3 DNA sequence: TGCGCCAGCAGCTCCGGGACTAGTTTCTACAATGAGCAGTTCTTC.

V and J are TRBV7-2 and TRBJ2-5; the match to TRBD2 covers 9 bases. V lost 3 bases to trimming and J lost 1 base; unmatched junction nucleotides: 3. The CDR3 covers 15 residues. The germline gives CDR1 SGHTA, CDR2 FQGNSA. The CDR3 region has the DNA TGTGCCAGCAGCTTTAGCGGGGGCCCCCAAGAGACCCAGTACTTC. This translates into CASSFSGGPQETQYF.

CDR3 sequence reads: CAIAGSYNEQFF. As DNA, the CDR3 is TGTGCCATCGCGGGCTCCTACAATGAGCAGTTCTTC. V gene TRBV28 combines with J gene TRBJ2-1, with D perhaps TRBD2 (5 bases). The V gene lost 10 bases and the J gene lost 0 bases, with 7 bases spanning the gap. Germline CDR1 and CDR2: MDHEN and SYDVKM. This CDR3 is 12 amino acids long.

This clonotype has more than one count but fewer than ten. The J gene is TRBJ1-4, the V gene TRBV6-5; no reliable D call. CDR1 and CDR2 from the germline V gene are MNHEY and SVGAGI. The CDR3 has 14 residues. Trimming cost V 6 bases and J 0 bases, with 8 bases left between them. This CDR3 is CASSYTTTNEKLFF. In nucleotides, the CDR3 is TGTGCCAGCAGCTACACCACAACTAATGAAAAACTGTTTTTT.

This clonotype was seen ten or more times. The chain joins TRBV28 to TRBJ1-4; D not certain. The CDR3 loop spans 15 amino acids. Trimming pared 2 bases from V and 0 bases from J, leaving 7 bases between. Germline values: CDR1 MDHEN, CDR2 SYDVKM. CDR3 amino acids: CASSLARATNEKLFF. The CDR3 nucleotides are TGTGCCAGCAGTTTAGCGCGCGCAACTAATGAAAAACTGTTTTTT.

The rearrangement joins TRBV6-1 to TRBJ2-5; perhaps TRBD2 as D (5 bases). V dropped 8 bases and J dropped 5 bases, with 21 bases sitting between them. Germline V lookup: CDR1 MNHNS, CDR2 SASEGT. This CDR3 is 15 amino acids long. As DNA, the CDR3 is TGTGCCAGCCAGCGCCAGTTCCGGGGTGGGGAGACCCAGTACTTC. Translation: CASQRQFRGGETQYF.

This clonotype was seen more than once but under ten times. The chain carries TRBV6-2 or TRBV6-3 and TRBJ1-1; maybe TRBD1 (6 bases). The CDR3 consists of 14 residues. The V end lost 4 bases, the J end lost 5 bases, and 14 bases lay between the germline ends. Germline V gives CDR1 MNHEY, CDR2 SVGEGT. The CDR3 sequence: CASSWNARGTEAFF. DNA for the CDR3: TGTGCCAGCAGTTGGAACGCAAGGGGGACTGAAGCTTTCTTT.